This passage covers 27 T cell receptor beta chains from one sample sequenced in a study of blood T cells in healthy people across ages. A J-beta primer mix and a sample-barcoded 5' primer were used in a second PCR of about 6 to 12 cycles. TCRdb reprocessed the 5' RACE reads via MiXCR and lists one record per CDR3 protein. Of over 500,000 distinct CDR3 sequences in the sample, 40% to 65% were seen once. Sequencing was carried out using blood. The receptors stem from a woman older than 75 in good health.

This chain uses TRBV10-3 with TRBJ2-1, with 10 bases identical to TRBD2. V dropped 1 base and J dropped 0; count of bases not matched to a gene: 9. Germline CDR1 and CDR2: ENHRY and SYGVKD. This CDR3 spans 19 amino acids. The CDR3 here is CAISELASGGLSSYNEQFF. DNA of the CDR3: TGTGCCATCAGTGAGTTGGCTAGCGGGGGCCTAAGCTCCTACAATGAGCAGTTCTTC.

This chain connects TRBV4-2 to TRBJ2-1; 11 positions agree with TRBD2. V shed 1 base and J 14 bases; nucleotides not matched to a gene: 13. From germline, CDR1 is LGHNA and CDR2 YNFKEQ. The CDR3 extends over 16 amino acids. The CDR3 DNA reads TGTGCCAGCAGCCAAGGGTCTAGCGGGGGGCCGAGTGTTGAGTTCTTC. This codes for CASSQGSSGGPSVEFF.

The chain joins TRBV5-1 to TRBJ1-4; D unresolved. The CDR3 has 13 amino acids. The V gene lost 1 base and the J gene lost 6 bases, with 7 bases spanning the gap. The V gene's germline CDR1 is SGHRS and CDR2 YFSETQ. CDR3 loop: CASSLRLDEKLFF. In DNA, the CDR3 is TGCGCCAGCAGCTTGCGGTTGGATGAAAAACTGTTTTTT. Full variable domain (remainder filled in from reference TRBV5-1 and TRBJ1-4): KAGVTQTPRYLIKTRGQQVTLSCSPISGHRSVSWYQQTPGQGLQFLFEYFSETQRNKGNFPGRFSGRQFSNSRSEMNVSTLELGDSALYLCASSLRLDEKLFFGSGTQLSVL.

This clonotype has just a few counts. This chain links TRBV20-1 with TRBJ1-4, with 8 bases lining up with TRBD1. Trimming removed 1 base from V and 5 bases from J; junction bases left unmatched: 0. Looked up from germline, CDR1 is DFQATT and CDR2 is SNEGSKA (reference sequence). This CDR3 spans 13 amino acids. CDR3 sequence reads: CSARGTGNEKLFF. For the CDR3, the DNA is TGCAGTGCTAGAGGGACAGGGAATGAAAAACTGTTTTTT.

The chain carries TRBV27 and TRBJ1-1, with 7 bases lining up with TRBD1. V gave up 8 bases and J gave up 6 bases; unmatched junction bases: 12. The germline gives CDR1 MNHEY, CDR2 SMNVEV (reference sequence). The CDR3 covers 14 residues. CDR3: CASGPDRYHSEAFF. In nucleotides, the CDR3 is TGTGCCAGCGGGCCGGACAGGTATCATTCTGAAGCTTTCTTT.

The chain links TRBV14 to TRBJ2-6; D call uncertain. The CDR3 runs to 18 residues. Trimming stripped 4 bases from V and 0 bases from J, with 16 bases between. In germline, CDR1 is SGHDN, CDR2 FVKESK. The CDR3 spells CASSPIGQVSSGANVLTF. CDR3 nucleotides: TGTGCCAGCAGCCCAATTGGTCAAGTCAGCTCTGGGGCCAACGTCCTGACTTTC.

This clonotype was detected many times. The CDR3 region is CASSLYRSRQETQYF. The DNA for the CDR3 is TGTGCCAGCAGCCTATACAGGTCAAGACAAGAGACCCAGTACTTC. V and J are TRBV28 and TRBJ2-5, with D possibly matching TRBD1 (5 bases). Trimming took 6 bases from V and 2 from J, leaving 16 bases between them. This CDR3 comprises 15 residues. Per germline, CDR1 MDHEN and CDR2 SYDVKM. Full variable domain (remainder filled in from reference TRBV28 and TRBJ2-5): DVKVTQSSRYLVKRTGEKVFLECVQDMDHENMFWYRQDPGLGLRLIYFSYDVKMKEKGDIPEGYSVSREKKERFSLILESASTNQTSMYLCASSLYRSRQETQYFGPGTRLLVL.

The chain couples TRBV7-2 to TRBJ1-1; D remains unclear. V lost 3 bases and J 3 bases, leaving 8 bases between the germline ends. In germline, CDR1 is SGHTA, CDR2 FQGNSA. This CDR3 is 13 amino acids long. For the CDR3, the DNA is TGTGCCAGCAGCTTTGGGGTACACACTGAAGCTTTCTTT. This encodes CASSFGVHTEAFF.

The V gene is TRBV28, the J gene TRBJ1-2; 7 nucleotides agree with TRBD1. The trim removed 6 bases at V and 4 bases at J, leaving 8 bases unmatched. The CDR3 is made up of 14 amino acids. The germline V gene has CDR1 MDHEN and CDR2 SYDVKM. This CDR3 reads CASREGQLGYGYTF. Here the CDR3 DNA reads TGTGCCAGCAGGGAGGGACAGCTAGGCTATGGCTACACCTTC.

The V call is TRBV2, the J call TRBJ2-2; TRBD2 matches at 10 bases. The ends lost 6 bases at V and 1 base at J; junction bases unmatched: 2. Germline CDR1 SNHLY, CDR2 FYNNEI. This CDR3 is built from 15 residues. CDR3 in DNA: TGTGCCAGCAGACGGACTAGCGGGAACACCGGGGAGCTGTTTTTT. As protein: CASRRTSGNTGELFF.

V is TRBV4-1 and J is TRBJ2-3, with unresolved D. Trimming stripped 0 bases from V and 7 bases from J, with 8 bases between. CDR1 and CDR2 from the germline V gene are MGHRA and YSYEKL. The CDR3 totals 13 residues. The CDR3 protein is CASSQDVGYTQYF. The CDR3 region has the DNA TGCGCCAGCAGCCAAGATGTGGGTTATACGCAGTATTTT.

The CDR3 spells CASSQDRAGSSYNEQFF. The CDR3 nucleotides are TGTGCCAGCAGCCAAGATCGGGCGGGGAGCTCCTACAATGAGCAGTTCTTC. V gene TRBV4-2 combines with J gene TRBJ2-1, with a tentative D call TRBD2 (6 bases). The CDR3 contains 17 residues. The germline CDR1 and CDR2 sequences are LGHNA and YNFKEQ. The V and J ends lost 0 bases and 0 bases respectively, with 12 bases between them.

The V gene is TRBV11-2, the J gene TRBJ2-3; 7 nucleotides line up with TRBD1. This CDR3 is built from 16 residues. V was pared by 5 bases and J by 1 base, with 9 bases of the junction left unmatched. Germline CDR1 reads SGHAT; CDR2 reads FQNNGV. CDR3 protein: CASSPTGWSGTDTQYF. The DNA for the CDR3 is TGTGCCAGCAGCCCGACAGGGTGGTCCGGCACAGATACGCAGTATTTT. Looking up the rest from reference TRBV11-2 and TRBJ2-3 gives the full variable domain: EAGVAQSPRYKIIEKRQSVAFWCNPISGHATLYWYQQILGQGPKLLIQFQNNGVVDDSQLPKDRFSAERLKGVDSTLKIQPAKLEDSAVYLCASSPTGWSGTDTQYFGPGTRLTVL.

This clonotype has at least ten counts. The rearrangement joins TRBV29-1 to TRBJ2-7, with TRBD2 identical over 14 bases. V dropped 4 bases and J dropped 0; count of bases not matched to a gene: 2. Germline CDR1 and CDR2: SQVTM and ANQGSEA. The CDR3 is made up of 15 amino acids. The CDR3 here is CSVAGTSGSSYEQYF. As DNA, the CDR3 is TGCAGCGTTGCCGGGACTAGCGGGAGCTCCTACGAGCAGTACTTC.

This clonotype occurred many times. V is TRBV7-2 and J is TRBJ2-3; D gene unclear. There are 13 residues in the CDR3. Germline loops: CDR1 SGHTA, CDR2 FQGNSA. The germline V and J ends were trimmed by 5 bases and 6 bases, with 12 bases remaining between them. The CDR3 DNA follows: TGTGCCAGCAGCCCCCGGGCTGCGGATACGCAGTATTTT. Amino acids: CASSPRAADTQYF.

The gene calls are TRBV7-2 and TRBJ2-7; 9 nucleotides line up with TRBD1. V shed 6 bases, J shed 2 bases, and the junction held 5 bases outside the gene matches. This CDR3 is 14 amino acids long. The germline gives CDR1 SGHTA, CDR2 FQGNSA. The CDR3 sequence: CASSLDRGTYEQYF. CDR3 nucleotide sequence: TGTGCCAGCAGTCTGGACAGGGGCACCTACGAGCAGTACTTC. Based on the CDR3 plus reference TRBV7-2 and TRBJ2-7, the full variable domain is GAGVSQSPSNKVTEKGKDVELRCDPISGHTALYWYRQSLGQGLEFLIYFQGNSAPDKSGLPSDRFSAERTGGSVSTLTIQRTQQEDSAVYLCASSLDRGTYEQYFGPGTRLTVT.

This clonotype was seen only a few times. V gene TRBV10-3 combines with J gene TRBJ2-3; D assignment may be TRBD1 or TRBD2 (5 bases each). Germline V gene sequence: CDR1 ENHRY, CDR2 SYGVKD. There are 14 residues in the CDR3. Trimming removed 7 bases from V and 0 bases from J, with 11 bases in between. CDR3 sequence (DNA): TGTGCCATCAATCACGGGGCTAGCACAGATACGCAGTATTTT. Translated: CAINHGASTDTQYF.

As concerns this clonotype: This may be a read error, as it is one base from a much larger clone. This chain uses TRBV6-2 or TRBV6-3 with TRBJ2-4, with 9 bases fitting TRBD1. Germline CDR1 MNHEY, CDR2 SVGEGT. The CDR3 extends over 14 amino acids. The CDR3 DNA follows: TGTGCCAGCAGGGGGACAGGGTGGGAAAACACTCAGTACTTC. It translates to CASRGTGWENTQYF.

This clonotype was seen many times. The J gene is TRBJ1-5, the V gene TRBV6-6, with TRBD1 as a possible D gene (5 bases). V dropped 2 bases and J dropped 3 bases, with 8 bases sitting between them. CDR3 size: 14 residues. The germline CDR1 and CDR2 sequences are MNHNY and SVGAGI (reference sequence). The CDR3 DNA is TGTGCCAGCAGTTACAGACAGTACAATCAGCCCCAGCATTTT. This sequence encodes CASSYRQYNQPQHF.

This clonotype was seen at least ten times. The chain recombines TRBV7-2 with TRBJ2-4; possible D gene TRBD1, 6 bases. Trimming shortened V by 8 bases and J by 4 bases, and 9 bases separated the two germline ends. The CDR3 is made up of 12 amino acids. CDR1 SGHTA and CDR2 FQGNSA come from the germline V gene. CDR3: CASADSKNIQYF. The CDR3 DNA reads as TGTGCCAGCGCGGACAGTAAAAACATTCAGTACTTC.

To note about this clonotype: A much more abundant neighbour one base away suggests this may be a read error. This chain connects TRBV3-1 to TRBJ2-7; D is ambiguous. Germline V gives CDR1 LGHDT, CDR2 YNNKEL (reference sequence). There are 12 residues in the CDR3. This CDR3 is CASSQVSYGQYF. The CDR3 DNA follows: TGTGCCAGCAGCCAAGTGTCATACGGGCAGTACTTC.

The CDR3 nucleotides read TGTGCCAGCAGGGGCCGTCGGGAAGATACGCAGTATTTT. It codes for CASRGRREDTQYF. The genes are TRBV6-5 and TRBJ2-3; D perhaps matches TRBD2 (5 bases). Germline CDR1 is MNHEY and CDR2 is SVGAGI. Trimming pared 6 bases from V and 5 bases from J, leaving 12 bases between. This CDR3 comprises 13 residues.

This clonotype was seen at least ten times. V and J are TRBV7-8 and TRBJ2-1, with a weak D call TRBD2 (7 bases). Germline V gene data show CDR1 as SGHVS and CDR2 as FQNEAQ. This CDR3 spans 16 amino acids. The germline V and J ends were trimmed by 1 base and 4 bases, with 14 bases remaining between them. Here the CDR3 DNA reads TGTGCCAGCAGCTTAGGGAATAGGGGGGGTTACAATGAGCAGTTCTTC. Protein sequence: CASSLGNRGGYNEQFF.

This clonotype was counted once. One base away lies a much larger clone, so this may be a sequencing read error. This chain connects TRBV7-7 to TRBJ2-5; 7 bases fit TRBD2. Germline V gene sequence: CDR1 SSHAT, CDR2 FNYEAQ (reference sequence). The CDR3 contains 16 residues. DNA for the CDR3: TGTGCCAGCAGCTTAGGGGCTAGCGGCTTCCAAGGGACCCAGTACTTC. Amino acids: CASSLGASGFQGTQYF.

The rearrangement joins TRBV7-2 to TRBJ2-7; a weak D match, TRBD2 (5 bases). The CDR3 is 15 residues long. V lost 5 bases and J 2 bases, leaving 16 bases between the germline ends. Germline V gene sequence: CDR1 SGHTA, CDR2 FQGNSA. The CDR3 sequence is CASSPGISRAYEQYF. As DNA, the CDR3 is TGTGCCAGCAGCCCCGGGATCAGTAGAGCCTACGAGCAGTACTTC.

The sample holds many counts of this clonotype. V usage is TRBV20-1 and J usage is TRBJ2-1; no clear D. V was trimmed by 6 bases and J by 1 base, leaving 10 bases between them. Germline V gives CDR1 DFQATT, CDR2 SNEGSKA (reference sequence). The CDR3 length is 13 residues. This CDR3 reads CSADQGSYNEQFF. The CDR3 DNA is TGCAGTGCAGATCAAGGTTCCTACAATGAGCAGTTCTTC.

The chain uses TRBV7-9 and TRBJ2-7, with TRBD1 matching over 8 bases. Trimming took 2 bases from V and 4 from J; bases not matched to a gene: 4. CDR1 and CDR2 (germline): SEHNR, FQNEAQ (reference sequence). This CDR3 is 14 amino acids long. The CDR3, as DNA: TGTGCCAGCAGCTTATCCAGGGGGCAGTACGAGCAGTACTTC. Residues: CASSLSRGQYEQYF.